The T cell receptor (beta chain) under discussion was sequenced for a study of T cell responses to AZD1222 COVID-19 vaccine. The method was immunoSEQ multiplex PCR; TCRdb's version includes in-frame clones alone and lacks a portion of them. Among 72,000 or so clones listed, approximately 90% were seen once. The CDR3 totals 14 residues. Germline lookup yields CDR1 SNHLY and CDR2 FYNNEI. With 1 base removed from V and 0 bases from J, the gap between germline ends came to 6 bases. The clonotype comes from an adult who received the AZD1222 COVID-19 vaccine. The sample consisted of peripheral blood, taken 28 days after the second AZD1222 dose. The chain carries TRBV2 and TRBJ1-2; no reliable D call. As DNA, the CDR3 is TGTGCCAGCAGTGAAGTCGCCTCTAACTATGGCTACACCTTC. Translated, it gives CASSEVASNYGYTF.